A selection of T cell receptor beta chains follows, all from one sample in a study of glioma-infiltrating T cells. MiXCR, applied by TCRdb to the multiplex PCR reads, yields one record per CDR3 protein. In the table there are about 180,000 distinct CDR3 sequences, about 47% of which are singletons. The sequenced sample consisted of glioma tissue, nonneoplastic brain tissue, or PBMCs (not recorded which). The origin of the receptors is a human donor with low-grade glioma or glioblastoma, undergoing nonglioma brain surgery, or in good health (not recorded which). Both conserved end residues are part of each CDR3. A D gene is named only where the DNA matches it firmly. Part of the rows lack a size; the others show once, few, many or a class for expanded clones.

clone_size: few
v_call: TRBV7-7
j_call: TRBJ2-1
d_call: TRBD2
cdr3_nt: TGTGCCAGCAGCCCGGGGGGGGGGCCGAACAATGAGCAGTTCTTC
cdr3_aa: CASSPGGGPNNEQFF

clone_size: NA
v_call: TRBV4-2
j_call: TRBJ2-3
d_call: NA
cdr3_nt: TGTGCCAGCAACCAGCTCGGCGGATCCACAGATACGCAGTATTTT
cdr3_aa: CASNQLGGSTDTQYF

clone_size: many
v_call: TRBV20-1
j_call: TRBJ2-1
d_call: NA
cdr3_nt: TGCAGTGCAGAGAGGGTGGGTTCTAGCAATGAGCAGTTCTTC
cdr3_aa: CSAERVGSSNEQFF

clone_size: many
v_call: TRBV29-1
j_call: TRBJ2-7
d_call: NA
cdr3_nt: TGCAGCGTTGAAGAGGACCCCGAGCAGTACTTC
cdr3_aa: CSVEEDPEQYF

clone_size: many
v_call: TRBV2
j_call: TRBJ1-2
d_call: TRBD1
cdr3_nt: TGTGCCAGCATGGGTGATAGGACAGGCGGTGGCTACACCTTC
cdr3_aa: CASMGDRTGGGYTF

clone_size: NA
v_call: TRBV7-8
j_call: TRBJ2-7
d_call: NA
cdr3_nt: TGTGCCAGCACCTTAGTAGAGGCGTATTATGAGCAGTACTTC
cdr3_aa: CASTLVEAYYEQYF

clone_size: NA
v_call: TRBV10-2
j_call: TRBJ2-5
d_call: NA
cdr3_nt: TGCGCCAGCAGGGAACTAACGAAGACCCAGTACTTC
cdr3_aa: CASRELTKTQYF

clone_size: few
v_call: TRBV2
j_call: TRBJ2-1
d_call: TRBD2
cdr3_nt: TGTGCCAGCAGTGAAGCGCGGGGGGATGAGCAGTTCTTC
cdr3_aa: CASSEARGDEQFF

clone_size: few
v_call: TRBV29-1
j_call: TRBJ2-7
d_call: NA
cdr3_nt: TGCAGCGTTGTGTGGTTCGGCTCCTACGAGCAGTACTTC
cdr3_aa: CSVVWFGSYEQYF

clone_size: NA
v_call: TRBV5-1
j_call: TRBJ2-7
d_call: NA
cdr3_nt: TGCGCCAGCAGCTTGGGACAGGCGACCTCCTACGAGCAGCACTTC
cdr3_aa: CASSLGQATSYEQHF

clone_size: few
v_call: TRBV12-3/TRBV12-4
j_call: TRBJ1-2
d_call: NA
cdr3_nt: TGTGCCAGCAGTTTGGGGAGGGGGGATGGCTACACCTTC
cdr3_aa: CASSLGRGDGYTF

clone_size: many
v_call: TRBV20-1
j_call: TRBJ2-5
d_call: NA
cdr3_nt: TGCAGTGCTAGGCACGGGGCCCAAGAGACCCAGTACTTC
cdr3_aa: CSARHGAQETQYF

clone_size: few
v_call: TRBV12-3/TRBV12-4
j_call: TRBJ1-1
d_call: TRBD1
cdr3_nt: TGTGCCAGCAGTCGGGACAGGGAGCTTTCTAGGGCTTTCTTT
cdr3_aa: CASSRDRELSRAFF

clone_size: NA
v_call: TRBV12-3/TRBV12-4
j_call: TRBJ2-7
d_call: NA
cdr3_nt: TGTGCCAGCAGTTTCCAGGGGTTCTACGAGCAGTACTTC
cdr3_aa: CASSFQGFYEQYF

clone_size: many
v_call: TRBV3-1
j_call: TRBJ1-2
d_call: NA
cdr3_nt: TGTGCCAGCAGCCCTACAACCTACTATGGCTACACCTTC
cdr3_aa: CASSPTTYYGYTF

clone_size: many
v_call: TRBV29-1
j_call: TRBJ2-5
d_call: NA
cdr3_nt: TGCAGCGTTGAATACTTCGGCCGGCAAGAGACCCAGTACTTC
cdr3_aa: CSVEYFGRQETQYF

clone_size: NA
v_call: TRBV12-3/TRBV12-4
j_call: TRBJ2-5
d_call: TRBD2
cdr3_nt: TGTGCCAGCAGTTTGGGGCGGGAGGGGACCCAGTACTTC
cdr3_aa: CASSLGREGTQYF

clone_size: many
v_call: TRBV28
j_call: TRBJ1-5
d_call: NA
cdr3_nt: TGTGCCAGCAGTTTCCGGGACCGAGGTCAGCAGCCCCAGCATTTT
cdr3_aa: CASSFRDRGQQPQHF

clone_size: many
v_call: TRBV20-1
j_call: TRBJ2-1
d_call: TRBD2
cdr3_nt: TGCAGTGCTAGCCCCGGGAGGGAGCACAATGAGCAGTTCTTC
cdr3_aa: CSASPGREHNEQFF